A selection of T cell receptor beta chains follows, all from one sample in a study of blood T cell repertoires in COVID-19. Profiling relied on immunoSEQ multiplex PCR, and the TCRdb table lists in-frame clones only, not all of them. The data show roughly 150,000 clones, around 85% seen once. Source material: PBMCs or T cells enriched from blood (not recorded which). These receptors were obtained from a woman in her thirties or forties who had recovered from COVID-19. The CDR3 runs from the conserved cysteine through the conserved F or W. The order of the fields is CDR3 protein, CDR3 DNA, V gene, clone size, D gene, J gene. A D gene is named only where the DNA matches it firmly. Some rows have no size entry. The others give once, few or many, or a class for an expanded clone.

CASSYPRSGNTIYF,TGTGCCAGCAGTTACCCCCGCTCTGGAAACACCATATATTTT,TRBV6-2/TRBV6-3,-,-,TRBJ1-3
CASSQHRRGRFTEAFF,TGTGCCAGCAGCCAACATAGGAGGGGAAGGTTCACTGAAGCTTTCTTT,TRBV7-9,once,-,TRBJ1-1
CASSISPGNQPQHF,TGTGCCAGTAGTATATCCCCAGGCAATCAGCCCCAGCATTTT,TRBV19,-,-,TRBJ1-5
CASSLAGHGTGYGYTF,TGCGCCAGCAGCTTGGCGGGACATGGGACAGGCTATGGCTACACCTTC,TRBV5-1,-,TRBD1,TRBJ1-2
CASSPRRLALYNEQFF,TGTGCCAGCAGCCCCCGGAGGCTAGCGCTTTACAATGAGCAGTTCTTC,TRBV9,-,-,TRBJ2-1
CAIKREGYEQYF,TGTGCCATCAAGAGGGAGGGGTACGAGCAGTACTTC,TRBV10-3,-,TRBD2,TRBJ2-7
CSATTSGSQHEQYF,TGCAGCGCCACCACTAGCGGGAGTCAACACGAGCAGTACTTC,TRBV29-1,-,TRBD2,TRBJ2-7
CATSTGRTNLNTEAFF,TGTGCCACCAGCACTGGACGGACTAATTTGAACACTGAAGCTTTCTTT,TRBV15,-,-,TRBJ1-1
CASSPTGTATNEKLFF,TGCGCCAGCAGCCCGACCGGGACAGCAACTAATGAAAAACTGTTTTTT,TRBV5-1,-,TRBD1,TRBJ1-4
CASSTRATAYEQYF,TGTGCCAGCAGTACCCGTGCGACAGCCTACGAGCAGTACTTC,TRBV27,-,-,TRBJ2-7
CASSGGWQGDTGELFF,TGTGCCAGCAGTGGGGGGTGGCAGGGGGACACCGGGGAGCTGTTTTTT,TRBV6-1,-,TRBD1,TRBJ2-2
CSVMRPGGYGYTF,TGCAGTGTCATGAGGCCGGGGGGCTATGGCTACACCTTC,TRBV29-1,-,-,TRBJ1-2
CASSIIRAGGFSGEQFF,TGTGCCAGTAGTATAATTCGAGCGGGAGGTTTTAGTGGTGAGCAGTTCTTC,TRBV19,-,TRBD2,TRBJ2-1
CASSSPGLAGASPNNEQFF,TGCGCCAGCTCCTCCCCGGGACTAGCGGGGGCGTCCCCGAACAATGAGCAGTTCTTC,TRBV10-1,-,TRBD2,TRBJ2-1
CASKGTGAGQPQHF,TGTGCCAGCAAGGGGACAGGGGCCGGGCAGCCCCAGCATTTT,TRBV2,few,TRBD1,TRBJ1-5
CASSLRGIPGELFF,TGTGCCAGCAGCCTGAGGGGGATCCCCGGGGAGCTGTTTTTT,TRBV11-2,-,-,TRBJ2-2
CASSPPQGGLQKLFF,TGTGCCAGTAGCCCCCCACAGGGGGGTCTTCAAAAACTGTTTTTT,TRBV19,-,TRBD1,TRBJ1-4
CASLPPSSYEQYF,TGTGCCAGCCTTCCTCCCAGCTCCTACGAGCAGTACTTC,TRBV7-2,-,-,TRBJ2-7
CASSPQGSETQYF,TGTGCCAGCAGCCCCCAGGGTAGTGAGACCCAGTACTTC,TRBV7-3,-,-,TRBJ2-5
CASSQVAVNRHYNEQFF,TGCGCCAGCAGCCAAGTCGCGGTGAATCGCCACTACAATGAGCAGTTCTTC,TRBV4-1,once,-,TRBJ2-1
CASSYGTDHMNTEAFF,TGTGCCAGCAGTTACGGGACAGACCACATGAACACTGAAGCTTTCTTT,TRBV6-6,-,TRBD1,TRBJ1-1